Listed below are T cell receptor beta chains from one sample, sequenced in a study of T cell responses to AZD1222 COVID-19 vaccine. Assay: immunoSEQ multiplex PCR; the TCRdb copy retains only in-frame clones and omits some. The repertoire includes around 35,000 clones, 80% to 90% of them detected once, and approximately 6.6% sits in the top ten. Material: peripheral blood, obtained on day 0 of AZD1222 vaccination. The receptors originated from an adult in good health. Each CDR3 is given with its conserved first and last residue. D genes are given only for firm matches. Size tells how often a clone was seen (once, few, many) or the class of an expanded clone, and some rows leave it out.

CDR3	DNA	size	J	V	D
CAWIKGEETQYF	TGTGCCTGGATCAAGGGGGAAGAGACCCAGTACTTC	-	TRBJ2-5	TRBV30	-
CASSLSSGSYTQYF	TGTGCCAGCTCGTTATCGAGCGGGTCCTATACGCAGTATTTT	-	TRBJ2-3	TRBV2	-
CASSLPSSTEAFF	TGTGCCAGCAGTCTCCCCAGCTCCACTGAAGCTTTCTTT	-	TRBJ1-1	TRBV27	-
CASSLVVSLNTEAFF	TGTGCCAGCAGCTTAGTGGTCAGTTTGAACACTGAAGCTTTCTTT	-	TRBJ1-1	TRBV7-2	-
CASSETTAGNTIYF	TGTGCCAGCAGCGAGACGACAGCTGGAAACACCATATATTTT	once	TRBJ1-3	TRBV9	-
CASSYNIGVGAPEAFF	TGTGCCAGCAGTTACAACATAGGGGTAGGGGCACCTGAAGCTTTCTTT	few	TRBJ1-1	TRBV6-2/TRBV6-3	-
CASSESGSLYGYTF	TGTGCCAGCAGTGAAAGTGGCAGCCTCTATGGCTACACCTTC	-	TRBJ1-2	TRBV6-1	-
CASSRETQYF	TGTGCCAGCAGCAGAGAGACCCAGTACTTC	-	TRBJ2-5	TRBV2	-
CASSEPSGSYEQYF	TGCGCCAGCAGTGAGCCTAGCGGGAGCTACGAGCAGTACTTC	once	TRBJ2-7	TRBV10-2	TRBD2
CASSFNPPGAGANVLTF	TGTGCCAGCAGCTTCAATCCCCCGGGGGCTGGGGCCAACGTCCTGACTTTC	-	TRBJ2-6	TRBV7-6	-
CASSPSGAPYEQYF	TGTGCCAGCAGCCCTAGCGGGGCCCCCTACGAGCAGTACTTC	few	TRBJ2-7	TRBV11-2	TRBD2
CASSSTGGAAYTQYF	TGTGCCAGCAGCAGCACGGGGGGCGCAGCCTATACGCAGTATTTT	-	TRBJ2-3	TRBV11-2	-
CASSPGSTATNEKLFF	TGCGCCAGCAGCCCGGGGAGTACCGCAACTAATGAAAAACTGTTTTTT	-	TRBJ1-4	TRBV5-1	-
CASSPTTTSWDGYTF	TGCGCCAGCAGTCCCACGACAACATCGTGGGATGGCTACACCTTC	-	TRBJ1-2	TRBV23-1	-
CASSFLSGAGLIQETQYF	TGTGCCAGCAGCTTTTTGTCAGGGGCCGGGCTCATCCAAGAGACCCAGTACTTC	-	TRBJ2-5	TRBV5-6	-
CASSITHAGLAGNEQYF	TGTGCCAGTAGTATAACCCACGCGGGACTAGCGGGAAACGAGCAGTACTTC	-	TRBJ2-7	TRBV19	TRBD2
CASSLIPFNEQFF	TGTGCCAGCAGTTTAATCCCGTTCAATGAGCAGTTCTTC	large	TRBJ2-1	TRBV28	-
CASRVATYNEQFF	TGTGCCAGCAGGGTAGCGACTTACAATGAGCAGTTCTTC	-	TRBJ2-1	TRBV28	-
CASSIGGLNEKLFF	TGTGCCAGCAGCATCGGGGGGCTAAATGAAAAACTGTTTTTT	-	TRBJ1-4	TRBV28	-
CASSLGSGTGTQYF	TGCGCCAGCAGCTTGGGTAGCGGGACAGGGACCCAGTACTTC	-	TRBJ2-5	TRBV5-1	-
CASSQDRMNTEAFF	TGTGCCAGCAGCCAAGATCGGATGAACACTGAAGCTTTCTTT	-	TRBJ1-1	TRBV3-1/TRBV3-2	-
CATSSGTRNTGELFF	TGTGCCACCAGCAGCGGGACTAGGAACACCGGGGAGCTGTTTTTT	-	TRBJ2-2	TRBV15	TRBD2
CASSSTGVGPYEQYF	TGTGCCAGCAGCTCAACAGGGGTCGGACCCTACGAGCAGTACTTC	-	TRBJ2-7	TRBV7-2	TRBD1
CASRRTGLNSPLHF	TGTGCCAGCAGGAGGACAGGTCTTAATTCACCCCTCCACTTT	few	TRBJ1-6	TRBV27	TRBD1
CSVEKGQNYGYTF	TGCAGCGTTGAGAAAGGACAGAACTATGGCTACACCTTC	-	TRBJ1-2	TRBV29-1	-
CASSAPGSYGYTF	TGTGCCAGCAGCGCGCCGGGATCCTATGGCTACACCTTC	-	TRBJ1-2	TRBV9	-
CASSRTGTGYGYTF	TGTGCCAGTAGTCGAACCGGGACAGGCTATGGCTACACCTTC	-	TRBJ1-2	TRBV19	TRBD1
CASSVIPDSPLNTIYF	TGTGCCAGCAGCGTCATCCCCGACAGCCCTCTAAACACCATATATTTT	few	TRBJ1-3	TRBV9	-
CASSPPRGEGYEQYF	TGTGCCAGCTCACCACCTCGCGGGGAGGGCTACGAGCAGTACTTC	-	TRBJ2-7	TRBV18	TRBD2
CASHLRFPYGYTF	TGTGCCAGTCACCTGCGCTTTCCTTATGGCTACACCTTC	few	TRBJ1-2	TRBV19	-
CASSPLAGAYNEQFF	TGCGCCAGCAGCCCCCTAGCGGGGGCTTACAATGAGCAGTTCTTC	-	TRBJ2-1	TRBV5-1	TRBD2
CASTSTTGVTETQYF	TGTGCCAGCACTTCCACGACAGGGGTGACTGAGACCCAGTACTTC	-	TRBJ2-5	TRBV2	TRBD1
CASSPGGTGELFF	TGTGCCAGCAGCCCAGGGGGTACCGGGGAGCTGTTTTTT	few	TRBJ2-2	TRBV7-2	TRBD1
CASSTGGTHFSGANVLTF	TGTGCCAGCAGCACAGGCGGGACACACTTCTCTGGGGCCAACGTCCTGACTTTC	-	TRBJ2-6	TRBV28	-
CASTTGAGSNQPQHF	TGTGCCAGTACTACAGGGGCGGGGAGCAATCAGCCCCAGCATTTT	-	TRBJ1-5	TRBV19	TRBD1
CASSSGGGSEAFF	TGTGCCAGCAGCTCCGGCGGGGGGTCTGAAGCTTTCTTT	-	TRBJ1-1	TRBV9	-